This passage covers 16 T cell receptor beta chains from one sample sequenced in a study of control samples from healthy donors and cancer patients. TCRdb's table, derived via immunoSEQ multiplex PCR, lists solely in-frame clones and lacks some. The sample lists tens of thousands of clones; roughly nine tenths were seen once. Sequencing was done on a sample of PBMCs. These receptors were collected from a man between 60 and 75 years old with colorectal cancer.

The chain combines TRBV18 with TRBJ1-6, with 8 nucleotides matching TRBD1. CDR1 is KGHSH, CDR2 LQKENI, per germline. The V gene end was trimmed by 6 bases and the J gene end by 10 bases; junction bases not matched to a gene: 8. The CDR3 length is 14 residues. The CDR3 DNA reads TGTGCCAGCTCTCAGGACAGGGAGTGGTCACCCCTCCACTTT. It encodes CASSQDREWSPLHF.

The chain has TRBV5-4 and TRBJ1-2, with D perhaps TRBD1 (5 bases). The CDR3 is 13 residues long. Germline V gene sequence: CDR1 SGHNT, CDR2 YYREEE (reference sequence). V was shortened by 3 bases and J by 8 bases, with 14 bases between the two germline ends. CDR3 DNA: TGTGCCAGCAGCTCCGGGACCCAGAGGGGCTACACCTTC. Amino acid sequence: CASSSGTQRGYTF. Complete variable domain (other parts from reference TRBV5-4 and TRBJ1-2): ETGVTQSPTHLIKTRGQQVTLRCSSQSGHNTVSWYQQALGQGPQFIFQYYREEENGRGNFPPRFSGLQFPNYSSELNVNALELDDSALYLCASSSGTQRGYTFGSGTRLTVV.

J is TRBJ1-6 and V is TRBV20-1, with D uncertain. Per germline, CDR1 DFQATT and CDR2 SNEGSKA (reference sequence). The V and J ends lost 3 bases and 0 bases respectively, with 12 bases between them. This CDR3 is built from 16 residues. CDR3 in amino acids: CSASPVQSSYNSPLHF. In nucleotides, the CDR3 is TGCAGTGCTAGTCCCGTTCAGAGCTCCTATAATTCACCCCTCCACTTT.

The chain couples TRBV28 to TRBJ2-5; a possible D gene is TRBD1 (5 bases). The V gene's germline CDR1 is MDHEN and CDR2 SYDVKM. The CDR3 is made up of 15 amino acids. V shed 2 bases and J shed 4 bases, with 14 bases lying between them. The CDR3 protein is CASSLIGSRVETQYF. The CDR3 nucleotides read TGTGCCAGCAGTTTAATTGGGTCCAGGGTAGAGACCCAGTACTTC.

The J gene is TRBJ2-1, the V gene TRBV11-2, with D maybe TRBD1 (6 bases). The CDR3 covers 15 residues. Germline CDR1 is SGHAT and CDR2 is FQNNGV. V shed 0 bases and J shed 9 bases, with 15 bases lying between them. CDR3 sequence reads: CASSLDRLSRGEQFF. CDR3 sequence (DNA): TGTGCCAGCAGCTTAGATAGATTGAGCAGGGGTGAGCAGTTCTTC.

This chain joins TRBV18 and TRBJ1-1; D is undetermined. CDR3 length: 14 residues. Germline CDR1 and CDR2: KGHSH and LQKENI. V lost 1 base and J 7 bases, leaving 13 bases between the germline ends. The CDR3 here is CASSPRPRGFEAFF. The CDR3 coding sequence is TGTGCCAGCTCACCACGCCCTCGTGGGTTTGAAGCTTTCTTT.

The genes are TRBV4-2 and TRBJ2-1, with unresolved D. CDR3 length: 13 amino acids. With 0 bases removed from V and 5 bases from J, the gap between germline ends came to 5 bases. Germline CDR1 LGHNA, CDR2 YNFKEQ. The CDR3 loop is CASSQDLHNEQFF. DNA of the CDR3: TGTGCCAGCAGCCAAGATCTTCACAATGAGCAGTTCTTC.

V and J are TRBV6-5 and TRBJ1-5; no reliable D call. Germline V CDR1 and CDR2: MNHEY, SVGAGI. V shed 6 bases and J shed 12 bases, with 12 bases lying between them. This CDR3 contains 11 residues. The CDR3 protein is CASRSPEIQHF. The CDR3 coding sequence is TGTGCCAGCAGGAGCCCCGAGATCCAGCATTTT.

The J gene is TRBJ1-2, the V gene TRBV19, with no clear D. The germline CDR1 and CDR2 sequences are LNHDA and SQIVND (reference sequence). The CDR3 contains 14 residues. The germline V and J ends were trimmed by 2 bases and 9 bases, with 16 bases remaining between them. CDR3 sequence reads: CASSITQVGWSYTF. The CDR3 region has the DNA TGTGCCAGTAGTATAACCCAGGTGGGGTGGAGCTACACCTTC.

The CDR3 sequence: CASSSIEVQPNTGELFF. For the CDR3, the DNA is TGTGCCAGCAGCTCGATAGAGGTACAGCCGAACACCGGGGAGCTGTTTTTT. The rearrangement links TRBV7-9 to TRBJ2-2; D ambiguous. The V gene lost 4 bases and the J gene lost 0 bases, with 15 bases spanning the gap. Germline lookup yields CDR1 SEHNR and CDR2 FQNEAQ (reference sequence). This CDR3 region has 17 residues.

V and J are TRBV11-1 and TRBJ2-3; D gene unclear. Germline-derived CDR1 and CDR2 are SGHAT and FQDESV (reference sequence). The ends were cut back, 0 bases at V and 7 bases at J, with 5 bases in the middle. The length of the CDR3 is 12 residues. The CDR3 spells CASSLADYTQYF. In nucleotides, the CDR3 is TGTGCCAGCAGCTTAGCAGATTATACGCAGTATTTT.

V is TRBV4-2 and J is TRBJ1-4; tentatively, D is TRBD1 (6 bases). CDR1 and CDR2 (germline): LGHNA, YNFKEQ. This CDR3 has 17 residues. The V end was cut by 4 bases, the J end by 3 bases, with 18 bases between. The CDR3: CASSPDGGSRPNEKLFF. Written as DNA, the CDR3 is TGTGCCAGCAGCCCCGACGGGGGCTCGAGACCTAATGAAAAACTGTTTTTT.

This chain connects TRBV12-3 or TRBV12-4 to TRBJ1-2; D possibly corresponds to TRBD1 (5 bases). The V end was cut by 5 bases, the J end by 4 bases, with 11 bases between. The CDR3 consists of 13 residues. The CDR3 nucleotides are TGTGCCAGCAGTCCCCGACAGACCTATGGCTACACCTTC. It specifies CASSPRQTYGYTF.

V usage is TRBV5-6 and J usage is TRBJ2-7; 10 bases map to TRBD1. The CDR3 sequence is 15 residues long. V was pared by 4 bases and J by 3 bases, with 7 bases of the junction left unmatched. Germline V gene lookup returns CDR1 SGHDT and CDR2 YYEEEE. The CDR3 region has the DNA TGTGCCAGCAGCCCGACAGGGGGCCATTACTACGAGCAGTACTTC. Protein: CASSPTGGHYYEQYF.

The chain joins TRBV9 to TRBJ2-2; D unclear. The length of the CDR3 is 13 residues. Germline CDR1 and CDR2: SGDLS and YYNGEE. V lost 6 bases and J 0 bases, leaving 6 bases between the germline ends. The CDR3 sequence: CASNPTNTGELFF. In DNA, the CDR3 is TGTGCCAGCAATCCAACGAACACCGGGGAGCTGTTTTTT. Full variable domain (remainder filled in from reference TRBV9 and TRBJ2-2): DSGVTQTPKHLITATGQRVTLRCSPRSGDLSVYWYQQSLDQGLQFLIQYYNGEERAKGNILERFSAQQFPDLHSELNLSSLELGDSALYFCASNPTNTGELFFGEGSRLTVL.

By sample fraction, this clone is medium-sized. This rearrangement joins TRBV4-2 to TRBJ2-3; 11 positions match TRBD2. In germline, CDR1 is LGHNA, CDR2 YNFKEQ. There are 16 residues in the CDR3. Trimming at V came to 0 bases and at J to 1 base, leaving 0 bases not matched to a gene. The CDR3 bases are TGTGCCAGCAGCCAAGAACTAGCGGGGGGCACAGATACGCAGTATTTT. It specifies CASSQELAGGTDTQYF.